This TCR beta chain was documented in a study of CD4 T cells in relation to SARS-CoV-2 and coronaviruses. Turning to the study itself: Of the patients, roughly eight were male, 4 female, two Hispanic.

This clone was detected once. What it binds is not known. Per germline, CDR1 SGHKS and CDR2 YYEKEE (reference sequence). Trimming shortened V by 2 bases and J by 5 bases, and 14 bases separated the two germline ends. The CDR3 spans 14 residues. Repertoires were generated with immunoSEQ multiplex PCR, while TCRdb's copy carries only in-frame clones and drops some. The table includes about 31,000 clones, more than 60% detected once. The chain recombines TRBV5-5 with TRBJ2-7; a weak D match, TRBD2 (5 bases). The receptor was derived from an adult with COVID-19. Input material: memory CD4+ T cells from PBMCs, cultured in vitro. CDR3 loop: CASSFQRPPDEQYF. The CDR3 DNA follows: TGTGCCAGCAGCTTCCAGCGGCCGCCAGACGAGCAGTACTTC.